The 6 T cell receptor beta chains below were found in one sample sequenced in a study of molecular identifiers for immune sequencing clone quantification. TCRdb independently ran MiXCR on the PCR reads; one entry per CDR3 protein. The sample yields some 320,000 distinct CDR3 sequences, 20% to 25% seen once. The sample consisted of naive CD8+ T cells from blood, with Jurkat cell RNA spiked in. Noted subset: FACS-sorted CD8+CD4-CCR7+CD45RA+ naive T cells. Receptors were obtained from a human donor in good health. Some libraries in this study had Jurkat cell RNA spiked in.

This clonotype has a handful of counts. This chain connects TRBV7-9 to TRBJ1-4, with D perhaps matching TRBD1 (5 bases). The germline gives CDR1 SEHNR, CDR2 FQNEAQ (reference sequence). CDR3 size: 14 residues. Trimming took 6 bases from V and 5 from J, leaving 13 bases between them. CDR3 sequence: CASSWSGPNEKLFF. The CDR3 region has the DNA TGTGCCAGCAGTTGGTCAGGGCCGAATGAAAAACTGTTTTTT.

Comments on this clonotype: A much larger clone lies a single base off, so this may be a read error. J is TRBJ1-3 and V is TRBV9, with D maybe TRBD1 (6 bases). The germline gives CDR1 SGDLS, CDR2 YYNGEE. This CDR3 region has 17 residues. The CDR3 DNA follows: TGTGCCAGCAGCGTAGGTAGAGGGGGTAGCTCTGGAGACACCATATATTTT. This gives the protein CASSVGRGGSSGDTIYF.

On this clonotype itself: A much larger clone is a single base away; this may be a read error. The chain joins TRBV7-9 to TRBJ2-7, with 10 bases that match TRBD1. CDR3 length: 14 amino acids. The V and J ends lost 5 bases and 7 bases, in that order; junction bases with no gene match: 8. Germline V lookup: CDR1 SEHNR, CDR2 FQNEAQ (reference sequence). CDR3 sequence (DNA): TGTGCCAGCAGCCCCGGGACAGGGGACGCGGAGCAGTACTTC. Amino acid sequence: CASSPGTGDAEQYF.

A note on this clonotype: The conserved closing phenylalanine or tryptophan is absent in this CDR3, likely reflecting a read error. This chain joins TRBV5-3 and TRBJ2-3; tentatively, D is TRBD1 (6 bases). TRBV5-3 is an ORF, and what it does is uncertain. Trimming took off 9 bases at V and 5 bases at J, with 28 bases between the two ends. The length of the CDR3 is 17 residues. The CDR3, as DNA: TGTGCCAACTGCTTGGCCCGGACAGAACCCATGTTAGATACGCAGTATTCT. The encoded protein is CANCLARTEPMLDTQYS.

This clonotype was counted at least ten times. The chain couples TRBV27 to TRBJ1-1; D unresolved. The V and J ends lost 5 bases and 6 bases respectively, with 13 bases between them. The germline V gene has CDR1 MNHEY and CDR2 SMNVEV (reference sequence). CDR3 length: 13 residues. CDR3 nucleotide sequence: TGTGCCAGCAGTCCCTCAAGGGCGGCTGAAGCTTTCTTT. This codes for CASSPSRAAEAFF.

This clonotype was recorded at least ten times. The genes are TRBV28 and TRBJ2-3; D perhaps matches TRBD2 (6 bases). Trimming left V 6 bases short and J 0 bases short, with 13 bases between. CDR1 and CDR2 from the germline V gene are MDHEN and SYDVKM. The CDR3 is made up of 15 amino acids. DNA for the CDR3: TGTGCCAGCAGCCCAAGCGGGCTTAGCACAGATACGCAGTATTTT. This codes for CASSPSGLSTDTQYF.